These 8 T cell receptor beta chains were sequenced from one sample in a study of CD8 T cells in Susac syndrome. Reverse transcription of roughly 0.5 to 1 ug RNA was carried out with random hexamers. TCRdb re-called the immunoSEQ multiplex PCR reads with MiXCR, one entry per CDR3 protein. The table records around 200,000 distinct CDR3 sequences, around 95% of them present only once. The sample was CD8+ T cells from PBMCs. The source of these receptors is a human donor with Susac syndrome.

This clonotype was found a few times. The gene calls are TRBV9 and TRBJ2-1; no clear D. Germline-derived CDR1 and CDR2 are SGDLS and YYNGEE. The CDR3 contains 13 residues. Trimming pared 0 bases from V and 4 bases from J, leaving 5 bases between. CDR3 sequence: CASSVGDYNEQFF. The CDR3 nucleotides read TGTGCCAGCAGCGTAGGTGATTACAATGAGCAGTTCTTC.

The chain is built from TRBV4-1 and TRBJ1-2; D is unclear. V was cut by 5 bases and J by 3 bases, with 10 bases left in between. Germline V gene sequence: CDR1 MGHRA, CDR2 YSYEKL. This CDR3 spans 13 amino acids. The CDR3 loop reads CASSSQVDYGYTF. The CDR3 coding sequence is TGCGCCAGCAGCAGCCAGGTTGACTATGGCTACACCTTC.

The chain uses TRBV9 and TRBJ2-3; tentative D call: TRBD2 (6 bases). CDR1 SGDLS and CDR2 YYNGEE come from the germline V gene. The CDR3 totals 13 residues. Trimming stripped 3 bases from V and 1 base from J, with 6 bases between. The CDR3 nucleotides read TGTGCCAGCAGCGGGGGGGGCACAGATACGCAGTATTTT. Its translation is CASSGGGTDTQYF.

In this sample, this clonotype turned up once. The chain carries TRBV7-8 and TRBJ2-1; D unclear. Germline V gives CDR1 SGHVS, CDR2 FQNEAQ. This CDR3 contains 15 residues. The germline V and J ends were trimmed by 1 base and 4 bases, with 11 bases remaining between them. The CDR3: CASSLGSEPYNEQFF. For the CDR3, the DNA is TGTGCCAGCAGCTTAGGATCAGAACCTTACAATGAGCAGTTCTTC. Complete variable domain (other parts from reference TRBV7-8 and TRBJ2-1): GAGVSQSPRYKVAKRGQDVALRCDPISGHVSLFWYQQALGQGPEFLTYFQNEAQLDKSGLPSDRFFAERPEGSVSTLKIQRTQQEDSAVYLCASSLGSEPYNEQFFGPGTRLTVL.

The chain recombines TRBV29-1 with TRBJ2-1; no reliable D call. CDR3 length equals 13 residues. The germline gives CDR1 SQVTM, CDR2 ANQGSEA. V dropped 3 bases and J dropped 9 bases, with 15 bases sitting between them. CDR3: CSVESSTTGEQFF. DNA of the CDR3: TGCAGCGTTGAGTCTAGTACGACCGGTGAGCAGTTCTTC.

The rearrangement links TRBV6-5 to TRBJ2-7; 10 positions agree with TRBD1. CDR3 length equals 14 residues. Germline V gives CDR1 MNHEY, CDR2 SVGAGI. J was trimmed by 2 bases and V by 6 bases; bases with no gene match: 4. CDR3 in amino acids: CASSRQGATYEQYF. In nucleotides, the CDR3 is TGTGCCAGCAGCAGACAGGGGGCCACCTACGAGCAGTACTTC.

This chain uses TRBV28 with TRBJ2-7; D might be TRBD2 (5 bases). The CDR3 covers 12 residues. Looked up from germline, CDR1 is MDHEN and CDR2 is SYDVKM. V lost 6 bases and J lost 7, with 13 bases in between. CDR3 residues: CASSPKRVEQYF. The CDR3 DNA is TGTGCCAGCAGCCCGAAGAGGGTTGAGCAGTACTTC.

The CDR3 DNA is TGCGCCAGCAGCCAAGAAGGTTCGGTAGCGGGGAATGAGCAGTTCTTC. Its protein is CASSQEGSVAGNEQFF. The chain has TRBV4-1 and TRBJ2-1; 8 nucleotides align to TRBD2. J gave up 7 bases and V 0 bases, and 8 bases lay outside the gene matches. The germline CDR1 and CDR2 sequences are MGHRA and YSYEKL. The CDR3 totals 16 residues.